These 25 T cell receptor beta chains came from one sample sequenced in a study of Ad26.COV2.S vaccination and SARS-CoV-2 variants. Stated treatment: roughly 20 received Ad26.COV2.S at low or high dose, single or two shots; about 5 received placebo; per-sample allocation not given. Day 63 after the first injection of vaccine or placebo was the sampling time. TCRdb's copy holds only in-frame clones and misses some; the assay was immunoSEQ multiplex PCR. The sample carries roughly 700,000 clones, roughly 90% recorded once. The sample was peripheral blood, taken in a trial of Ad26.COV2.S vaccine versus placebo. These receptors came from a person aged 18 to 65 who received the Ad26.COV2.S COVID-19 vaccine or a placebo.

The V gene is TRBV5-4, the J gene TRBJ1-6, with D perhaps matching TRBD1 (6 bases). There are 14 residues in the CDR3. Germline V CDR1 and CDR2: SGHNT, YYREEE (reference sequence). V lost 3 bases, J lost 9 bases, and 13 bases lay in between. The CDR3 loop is CASSSQGSSSPLHF. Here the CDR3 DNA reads TGTGCCAGCAGCTCACAGGGAAGCAGTTCACCCCTCCACTTT.

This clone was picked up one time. In DNA form, the CDR3 reads TGCGCCAGCAGCCCGTTGGGGCAGGGAACCTACGAGCAGTACTTC. This encodes CASSPLGQGTYEQYF. This chain uses TRBV5-1 with TRBJ2-7; D is perhaps TRBD1 (5 bases). The V gene lost 4 bases and the J gene lost 2 bases, with 16 bases spanning the gap. Germline CDR1 and CDR2: SGHRS and YFSETQ. The CDR3 consists of 15 residues. Combining the CDR3 with reference TRBV5-1 and TRBJ2-7 gives the whole variable domain KAGVTQTPRYLIKTRGQQVTLSCSPISGHRSVSWYQQTPGQGLQFLFEYFSETQRNKGNFPGRFSGRQFSNSRSEMNVSTLELGDSALYLCASSPLGQGTYEQYFGPGTRLTVT.

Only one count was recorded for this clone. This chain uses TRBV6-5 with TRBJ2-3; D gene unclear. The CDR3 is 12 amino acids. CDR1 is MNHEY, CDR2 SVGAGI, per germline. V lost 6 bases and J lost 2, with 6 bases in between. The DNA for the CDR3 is TGTGCCAGCAGCCTTTCCACAGATACGCAGTATTTT. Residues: CASSLSTDTQYF.

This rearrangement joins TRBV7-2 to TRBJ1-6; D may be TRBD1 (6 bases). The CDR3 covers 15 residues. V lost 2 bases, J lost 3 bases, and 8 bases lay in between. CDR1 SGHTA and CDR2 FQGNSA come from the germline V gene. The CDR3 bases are TGTGCCAGCAGCTTACAGGGGTTCTATAATTCACCCCTCCACTTT. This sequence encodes CASSLQGFYNSPLHF.

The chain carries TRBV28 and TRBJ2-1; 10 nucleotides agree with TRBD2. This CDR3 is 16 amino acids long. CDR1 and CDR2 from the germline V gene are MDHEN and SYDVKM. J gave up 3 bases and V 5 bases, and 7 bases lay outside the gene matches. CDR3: CASSPPSGRGYNEQFF. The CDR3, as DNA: TGTGCCAGCAGTCCACCAAGCGGGAGGGGCTACAATGAGCAGTTCTTC.

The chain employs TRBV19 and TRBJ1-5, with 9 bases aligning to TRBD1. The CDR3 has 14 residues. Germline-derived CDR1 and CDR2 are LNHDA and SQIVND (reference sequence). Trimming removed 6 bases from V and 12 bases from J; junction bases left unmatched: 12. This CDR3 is CASRSVPGGQGQHF. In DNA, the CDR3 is TGTGCCAGTAGATCCGTCCCTGGGGGACAGGGCCAGCATTTT. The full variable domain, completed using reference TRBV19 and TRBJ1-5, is DGGITQSPKYLFRKEGQNVTLSCEQNLNHDAMYWYRQDPGQGLRLIYYSQIVNDFQKGDIAEGYSVSREKKESFPLTVTSAQKNPTAFYLCASRSVPGGQGQHFGDGTRLSIL.

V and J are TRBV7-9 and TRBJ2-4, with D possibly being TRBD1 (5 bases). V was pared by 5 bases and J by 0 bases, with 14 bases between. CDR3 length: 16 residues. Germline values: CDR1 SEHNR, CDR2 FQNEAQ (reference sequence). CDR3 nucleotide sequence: TGTGCCAGCAGCCCTGACAGACTTCTAGCCAAAAACATTCAGTACTTC. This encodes CASSPDRLLAKNIQYF.

The CDR3 loop reads CASSRASGGGETQYF. As DNA, the CDR3 is TGTGCCAGCAGTAGGGCTAGCGGGGGCGGGGAGACCCAGTACTTC. The chain couples TRBV2 to TRBJ2-5, with 10 bases fitting TRBD2. Germline CDR1 reads SNHLY; CDR2 reads FYNNEI. This CDR3 has 15 residues. The junction had 8 bases not matched to a gene; V was cut back by 5 bases and J by 5 bases.

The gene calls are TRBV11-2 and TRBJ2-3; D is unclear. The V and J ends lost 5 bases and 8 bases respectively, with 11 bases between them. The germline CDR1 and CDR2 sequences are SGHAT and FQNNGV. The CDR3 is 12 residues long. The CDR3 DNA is TGTGCCAGCAGCCGGCATCCGGGTACGCAGTATTTT. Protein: CASSRHPGTQYF.

CDR3 loop: CASSQERTGPYEQYF. In DNA form, the CDR3 reads TGCGCCAGCAGCCAAGAAAGGACAGGACCCTACGAGCAGTACTTC. The chain couples TRBV4-3 to TRBJ2-7; 7 nucleotides agree with TRBD1. The CDR3 spans 15 residues. J gave up 2 bases and V 0 bases, and 4 bases lay outside the gene matches. CDR1 is LGHNA, CDR2 YSLEER, per germline.

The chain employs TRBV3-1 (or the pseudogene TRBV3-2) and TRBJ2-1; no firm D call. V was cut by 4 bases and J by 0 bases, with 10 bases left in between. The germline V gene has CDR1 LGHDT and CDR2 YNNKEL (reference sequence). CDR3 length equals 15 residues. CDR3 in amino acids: CASSRDSSSYNEQFF. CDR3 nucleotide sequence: TGTGCCAGCAGCCGAGACTCGAGCTCCTACAATGAGCAGTTCTTC.

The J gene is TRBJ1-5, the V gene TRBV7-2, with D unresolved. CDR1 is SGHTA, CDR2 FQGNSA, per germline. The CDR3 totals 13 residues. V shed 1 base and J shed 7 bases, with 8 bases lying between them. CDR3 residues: CASSLDVRQPQHF. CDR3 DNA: TGTGCCAGCAGCTTAGACGTAAGACAGCCCCAGCATTTT.

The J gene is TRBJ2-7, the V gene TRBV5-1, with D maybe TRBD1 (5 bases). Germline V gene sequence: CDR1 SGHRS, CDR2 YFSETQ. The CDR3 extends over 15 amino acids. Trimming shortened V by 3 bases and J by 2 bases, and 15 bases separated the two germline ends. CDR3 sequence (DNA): TGCGCCAGCAGCTGGCAGGGATCTTCTGCCTACGAGCAGTACTTC. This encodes CASSWQGSSAYEQYF.

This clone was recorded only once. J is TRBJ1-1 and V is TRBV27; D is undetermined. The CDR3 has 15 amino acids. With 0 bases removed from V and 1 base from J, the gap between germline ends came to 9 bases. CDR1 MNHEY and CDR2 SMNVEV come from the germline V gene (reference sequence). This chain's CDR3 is CASSLSNWGNTEAFF. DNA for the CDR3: TGTGCCAGCAGTTTATCCAATTGGGGGAACACTGAAGCTTTCTTT.

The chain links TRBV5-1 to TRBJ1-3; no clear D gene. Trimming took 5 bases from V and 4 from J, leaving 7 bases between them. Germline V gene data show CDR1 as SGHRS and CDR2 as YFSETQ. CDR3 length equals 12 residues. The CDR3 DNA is TGCGCCAGCAGGCTAGAGGGAAACACCATATATTTT. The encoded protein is CASRLEGNTIYF.

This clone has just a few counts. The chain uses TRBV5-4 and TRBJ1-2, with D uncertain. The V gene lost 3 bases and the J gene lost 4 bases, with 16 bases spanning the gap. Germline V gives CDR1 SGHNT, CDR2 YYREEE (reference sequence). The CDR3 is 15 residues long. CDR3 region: CASSSQAADLYGYTF. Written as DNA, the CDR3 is TGTGCCAGCAGCTCGCAGGCAGCCGACCTCTATGGCTACACCTTC.

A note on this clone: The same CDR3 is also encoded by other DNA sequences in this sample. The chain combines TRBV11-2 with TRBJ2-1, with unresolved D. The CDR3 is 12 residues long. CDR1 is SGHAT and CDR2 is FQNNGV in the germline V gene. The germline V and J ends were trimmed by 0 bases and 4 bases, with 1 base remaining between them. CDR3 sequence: CASSLEYNEQFF. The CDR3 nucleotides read TGTGCCAGCAGCTTAGAATACAATGAGCAGTTCTTC.

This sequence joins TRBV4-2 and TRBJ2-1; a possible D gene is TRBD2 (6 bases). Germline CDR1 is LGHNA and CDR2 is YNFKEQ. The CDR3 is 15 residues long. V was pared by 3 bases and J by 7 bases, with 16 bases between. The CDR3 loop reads CASSHHRDWGNEQFF. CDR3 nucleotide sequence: TGTGCCAGCAGCCACCACCGGGACTGGGGTAATGAGCAGTTCTTC.

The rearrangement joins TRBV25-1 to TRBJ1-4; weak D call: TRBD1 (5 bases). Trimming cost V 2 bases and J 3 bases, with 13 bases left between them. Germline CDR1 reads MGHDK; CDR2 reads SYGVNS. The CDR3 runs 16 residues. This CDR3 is CASSEDSHSANEKLFF. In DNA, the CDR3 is TGTGCCAGCAGTGAAGACAGTCATTCCGCTAATGAAAAACTGTTTTTT. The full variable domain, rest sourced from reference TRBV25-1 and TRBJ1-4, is EADIYQTPRYLVIGTGKKITLECSQTMGHDKMYWYQQDPGMELHLIHYSYGVNSTEKGDLSSESTVSRIRTEHFPLTLESARPSHTSQYLCASSEDSHSANEKLFFGSGTQLSVL.

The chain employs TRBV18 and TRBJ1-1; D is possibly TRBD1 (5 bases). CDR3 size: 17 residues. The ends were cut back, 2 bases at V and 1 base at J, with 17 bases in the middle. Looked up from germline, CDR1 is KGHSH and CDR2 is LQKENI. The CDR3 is CASSPGTKQYGNTEAFF. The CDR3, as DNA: TGTGCCAGCTCACCAGGGACCAAGCAGTACGGGAACACTGAAGCTTTCTTT. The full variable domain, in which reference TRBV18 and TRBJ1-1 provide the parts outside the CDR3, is NAGVMQNPRHLVRRRGQEARLRCSPMKGHSHVYWYRQLPEEGLKFMVYLQKENIIDESGMPKERFSAEFPKEGPSILRIQQVVRGDSAAYFCASSPGTKQYGNTEAFFGQGTRLTVV.

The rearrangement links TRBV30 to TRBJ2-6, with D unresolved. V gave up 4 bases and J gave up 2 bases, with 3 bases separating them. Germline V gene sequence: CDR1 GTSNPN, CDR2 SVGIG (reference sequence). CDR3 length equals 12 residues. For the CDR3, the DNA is TGTGCCTGGACCCCTGGGGCCAACGTCCTGACTTTC. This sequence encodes CAWTPGANVLTF.

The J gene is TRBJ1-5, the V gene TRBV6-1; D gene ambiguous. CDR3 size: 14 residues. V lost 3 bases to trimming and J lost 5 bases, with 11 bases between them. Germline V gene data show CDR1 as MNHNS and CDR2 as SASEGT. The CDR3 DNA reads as TGTGCCAGCAGTGAGAGAGGACGGGATCAGCCCCAGCATTTT. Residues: CASSERGRDQPQHF.

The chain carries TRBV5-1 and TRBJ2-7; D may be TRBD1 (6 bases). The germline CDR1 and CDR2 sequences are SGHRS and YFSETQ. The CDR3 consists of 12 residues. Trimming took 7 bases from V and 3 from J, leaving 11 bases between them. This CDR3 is CASARDNYEQYF. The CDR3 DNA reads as TGCGCCAGCGCCAGGGACAACTACGAGCAGTACTTC.

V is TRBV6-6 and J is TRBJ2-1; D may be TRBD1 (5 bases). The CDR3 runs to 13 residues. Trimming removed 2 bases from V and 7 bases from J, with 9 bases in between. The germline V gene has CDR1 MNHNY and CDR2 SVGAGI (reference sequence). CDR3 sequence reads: CASSYVRGNEQFF. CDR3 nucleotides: TGTGCCAGCAGTTACGTTAGGGGTAATGAGCAGTTCTTC.

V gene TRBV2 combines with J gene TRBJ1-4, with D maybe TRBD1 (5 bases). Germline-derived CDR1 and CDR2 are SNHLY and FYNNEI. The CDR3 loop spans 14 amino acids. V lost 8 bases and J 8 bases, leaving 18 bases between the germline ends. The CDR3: CASHTGRVGEKLFF. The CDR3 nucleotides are TGTGCCAGCCATACAGGCAGGGTCGGGGAAAAACTGTTTTTT. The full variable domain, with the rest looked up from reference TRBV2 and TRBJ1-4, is EPEVTQTPSHQVTQMGQEVILRCVPISNHLYFYWYRQILGQKVEFLVSFYNNEISEKSEIFDDQFSVERPDGSNFTLKIRSTKLEDSAMYFCASHTGRVGEKLFFGSGTQLSVL.